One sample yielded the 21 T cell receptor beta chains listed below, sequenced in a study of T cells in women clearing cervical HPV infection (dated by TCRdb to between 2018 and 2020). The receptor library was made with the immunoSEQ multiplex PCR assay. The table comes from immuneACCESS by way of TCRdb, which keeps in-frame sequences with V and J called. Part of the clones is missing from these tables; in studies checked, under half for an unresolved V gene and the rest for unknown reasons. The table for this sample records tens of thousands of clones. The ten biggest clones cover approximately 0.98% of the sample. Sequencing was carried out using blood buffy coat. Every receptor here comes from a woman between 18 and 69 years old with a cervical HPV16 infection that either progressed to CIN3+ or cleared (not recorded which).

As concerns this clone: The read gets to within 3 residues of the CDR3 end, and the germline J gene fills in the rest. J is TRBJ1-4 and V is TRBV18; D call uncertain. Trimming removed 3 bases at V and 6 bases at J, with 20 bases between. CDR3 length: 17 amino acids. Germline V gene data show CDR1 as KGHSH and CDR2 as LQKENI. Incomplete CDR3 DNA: TGTGCCAGCTCACCTACCAGAACCGGGCTCGGGGATGAAAAA. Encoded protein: CASSPTRTGLGDEK. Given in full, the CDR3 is CASSPTRTGLGDEKLFF.

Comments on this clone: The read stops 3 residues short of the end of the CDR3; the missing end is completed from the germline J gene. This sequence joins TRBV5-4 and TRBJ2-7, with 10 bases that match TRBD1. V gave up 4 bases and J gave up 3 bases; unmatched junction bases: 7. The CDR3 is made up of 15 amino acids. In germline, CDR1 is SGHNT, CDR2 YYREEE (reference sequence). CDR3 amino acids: CASSRDGTGDYEQYF. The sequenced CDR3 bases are TGTGCCAGCAGCCGGGATGGGACAGGGGACTACGAG.

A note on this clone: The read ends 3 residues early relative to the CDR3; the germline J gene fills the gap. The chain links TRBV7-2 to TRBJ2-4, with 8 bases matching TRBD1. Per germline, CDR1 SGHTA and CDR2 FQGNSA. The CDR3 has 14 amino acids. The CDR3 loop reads CASSGLRTGNGQYF. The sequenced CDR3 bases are TGTGCCAGCAGCGGGCTCAGGACAGGGAATGGT.

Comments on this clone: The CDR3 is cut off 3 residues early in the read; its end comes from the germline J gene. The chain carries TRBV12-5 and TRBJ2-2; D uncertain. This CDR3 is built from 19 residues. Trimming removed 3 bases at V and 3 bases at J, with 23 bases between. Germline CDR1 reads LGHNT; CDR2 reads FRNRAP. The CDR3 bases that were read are TGTGCTAGTGGTTTTATCATAGACTCGATCTATGCTCACACCGGGGAG. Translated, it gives CASGFIIDSIYAHTGE. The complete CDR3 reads CASGFIIDSIYAHTGELFF.

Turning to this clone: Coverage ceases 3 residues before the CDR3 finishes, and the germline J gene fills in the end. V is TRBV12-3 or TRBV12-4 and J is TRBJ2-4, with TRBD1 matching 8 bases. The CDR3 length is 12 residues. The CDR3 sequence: CASSLQGAIQYF. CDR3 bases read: TGTGCCAGCAGTTTACAGGGGGCGATT.

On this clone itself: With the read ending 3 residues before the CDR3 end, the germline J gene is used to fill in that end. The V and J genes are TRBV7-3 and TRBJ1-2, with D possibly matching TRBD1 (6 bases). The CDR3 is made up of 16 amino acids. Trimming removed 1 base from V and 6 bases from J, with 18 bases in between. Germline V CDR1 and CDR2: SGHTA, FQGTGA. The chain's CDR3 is CASSLMGNSGQHGYTF. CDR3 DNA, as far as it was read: TGTGCCAGCAGCTTAATGGGGAATTCTGGACAGCATGGC.

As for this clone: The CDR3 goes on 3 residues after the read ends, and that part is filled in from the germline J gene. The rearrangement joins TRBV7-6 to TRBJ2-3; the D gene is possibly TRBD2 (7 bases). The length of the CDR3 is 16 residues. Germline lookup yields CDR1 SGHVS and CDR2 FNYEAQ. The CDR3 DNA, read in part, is TGTGCCAGCAGCCCCCAGGGGAGGGCGGATAATCAGCCG. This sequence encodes CASSPQGRADNQP. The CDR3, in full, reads CASSPQGRADNQPQYF.

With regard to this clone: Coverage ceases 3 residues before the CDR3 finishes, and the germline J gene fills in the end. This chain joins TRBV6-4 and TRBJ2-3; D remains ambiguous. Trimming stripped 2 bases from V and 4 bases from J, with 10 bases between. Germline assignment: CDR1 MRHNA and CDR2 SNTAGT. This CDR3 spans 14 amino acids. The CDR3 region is CASSDEPASDTQYF. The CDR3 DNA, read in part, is TGTGCCAGCAGTGACGAACCAGCGTCAGATACG.

The CDR3 protein is CASSLGRGQSTQYF. CDR3 bases read: TGTGCCAGCAGCCTAGGAAGGGGACAGTCAACC. The chain recombines TRBV7-9 with TRBJ2-5; 7 positions match TRBD1. The read terminates 3 residues ahead of where the CDR3 ends, so the germline J gene completes it. Germline assignment: CDR1 SEHNR and CDR2 FQNEAQ (reference sequence). This CDR3 spans 14 amino acids.

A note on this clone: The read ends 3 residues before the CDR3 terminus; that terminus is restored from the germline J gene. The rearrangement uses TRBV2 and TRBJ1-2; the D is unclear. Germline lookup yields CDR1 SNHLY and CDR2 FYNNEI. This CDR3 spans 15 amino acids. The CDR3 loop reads CASSERAGGTYDYTF. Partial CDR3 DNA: TGTGCCAGCAGTGAAAGGGCAGGAGGAACTTACGAC.

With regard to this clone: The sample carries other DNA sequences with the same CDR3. The sequenced part of the CDR3 DNA is TGCGCCAGCAGCGACGATCCCGGAGGGGCCGGGGAG. It codes for CASSDDPGGAGE. Given in full, the CDR3 is CASSDDPGGAGELFF. The rearrangement uses TRBV5-1 and TRBJ2-2, with D possibly TRBD2 on 6 matching bases. The read finishes 3 residues shy of the CDR3 end, and the germline J gene is used to complete it. This CDR3 has 15 residues. Trimming pared 4 bases from V and 6 bases from J, leaving 16 bases between. Germline V CDR1 and CDR2: SGHRS, YFSETQ.

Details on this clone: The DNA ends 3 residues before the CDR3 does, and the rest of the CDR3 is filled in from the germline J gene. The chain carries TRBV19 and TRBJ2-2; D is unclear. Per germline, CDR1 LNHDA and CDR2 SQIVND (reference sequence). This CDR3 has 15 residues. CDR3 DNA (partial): TGTGCCAGTACCCCGGGTCCTCCACTTAATGAAAAG. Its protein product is CASTPGPPLNEK. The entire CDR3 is CASTPGPPLNEKLFF.

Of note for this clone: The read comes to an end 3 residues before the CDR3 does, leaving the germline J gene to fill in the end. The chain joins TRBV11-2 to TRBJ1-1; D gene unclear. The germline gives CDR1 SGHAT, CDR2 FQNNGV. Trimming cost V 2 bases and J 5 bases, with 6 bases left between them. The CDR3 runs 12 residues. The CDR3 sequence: CASSLRATEAFF. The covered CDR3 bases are TGTGCCAGCAGCTTACGCGCAACTGAA. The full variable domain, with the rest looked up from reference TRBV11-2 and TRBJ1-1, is EAGVAQSPRYKIIEKRQSVAFWCNPISGHATLYWYQQILGQGPKLLIQFQNNGVVDDSQLPKDRFSAERLKGVDSTLKIQPAKLEDSAVYLCASSLRATEAFFGQGTRLTVV.

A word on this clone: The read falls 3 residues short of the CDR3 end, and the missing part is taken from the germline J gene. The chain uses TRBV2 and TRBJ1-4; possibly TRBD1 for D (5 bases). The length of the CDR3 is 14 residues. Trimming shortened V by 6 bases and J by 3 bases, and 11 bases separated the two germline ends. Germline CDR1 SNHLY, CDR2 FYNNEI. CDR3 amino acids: CASRQGLSNEKLFF. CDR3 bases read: TGTGCCAGCAGGCAGGGTTTATCTAATGAAAAA.

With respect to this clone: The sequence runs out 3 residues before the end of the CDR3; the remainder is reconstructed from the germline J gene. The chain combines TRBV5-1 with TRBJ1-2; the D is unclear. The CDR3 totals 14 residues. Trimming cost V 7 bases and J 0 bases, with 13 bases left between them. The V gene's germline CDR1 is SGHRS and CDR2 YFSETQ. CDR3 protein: CASRFRLSNYGYTF. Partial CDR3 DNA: TGCGCCAGCCGATTCAGGCTCTCTAACTATGGC. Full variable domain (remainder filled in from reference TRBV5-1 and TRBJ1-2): KAGVTQTPRYLIKTRGQQVTLSCSPISGHRSVSWYQQTPGQGLQFLFEYFSETQRNKGNFPGRFSGRQFSNSRSEMNVSTLELGDSALYLCASRFRLSNYGYTFGSGTRLTVV.

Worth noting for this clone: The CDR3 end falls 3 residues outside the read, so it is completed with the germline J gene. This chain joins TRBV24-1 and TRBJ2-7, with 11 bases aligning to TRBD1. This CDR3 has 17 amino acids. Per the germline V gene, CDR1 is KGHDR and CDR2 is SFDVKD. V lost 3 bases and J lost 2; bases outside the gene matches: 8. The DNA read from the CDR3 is TGTGCCACCAGTGATCCCGGGCGGGGACAGGGGGCCTACGAG. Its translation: CATSDPGRGQGAYE. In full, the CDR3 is CATSDPGRGQGAYEQYF.

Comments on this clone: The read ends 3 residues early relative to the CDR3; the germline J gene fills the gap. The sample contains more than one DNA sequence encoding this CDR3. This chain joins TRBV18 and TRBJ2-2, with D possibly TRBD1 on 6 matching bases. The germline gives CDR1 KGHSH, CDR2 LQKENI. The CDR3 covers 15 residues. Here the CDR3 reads CASSLDSPTNEKLFF. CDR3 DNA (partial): TGTGCCAGCTCACTGGACAGTCCAACTAATGAAAAG.

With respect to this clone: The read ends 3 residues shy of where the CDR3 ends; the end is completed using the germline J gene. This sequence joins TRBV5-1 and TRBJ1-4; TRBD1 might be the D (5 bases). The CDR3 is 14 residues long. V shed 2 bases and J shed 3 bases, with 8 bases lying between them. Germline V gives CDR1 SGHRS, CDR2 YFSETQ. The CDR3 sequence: CASSLAGSNEKLFF. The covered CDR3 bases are TGCGCCAGCAGCTTAGCAGGGTCTAATGAAAAA.

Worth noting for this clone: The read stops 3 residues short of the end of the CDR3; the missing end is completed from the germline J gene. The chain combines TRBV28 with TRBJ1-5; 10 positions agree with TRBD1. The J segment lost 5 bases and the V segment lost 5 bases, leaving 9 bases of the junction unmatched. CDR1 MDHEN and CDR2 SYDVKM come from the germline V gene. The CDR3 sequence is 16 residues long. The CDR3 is CASSPYRDRGYQPQHF. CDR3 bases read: TGTGCCAGCAGTCCGTACCGGGACAGGGGATATCAGCCC.

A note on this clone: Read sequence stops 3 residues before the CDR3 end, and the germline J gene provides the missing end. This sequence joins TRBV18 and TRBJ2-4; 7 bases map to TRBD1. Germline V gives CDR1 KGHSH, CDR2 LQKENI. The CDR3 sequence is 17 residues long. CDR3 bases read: TGTGCCAGCTCACGCCTGACAGGGTCGCCAGCTAACTATGGT. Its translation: CASSRLTGSPANYG. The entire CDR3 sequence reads CASSRLTGSPANYGQYF.

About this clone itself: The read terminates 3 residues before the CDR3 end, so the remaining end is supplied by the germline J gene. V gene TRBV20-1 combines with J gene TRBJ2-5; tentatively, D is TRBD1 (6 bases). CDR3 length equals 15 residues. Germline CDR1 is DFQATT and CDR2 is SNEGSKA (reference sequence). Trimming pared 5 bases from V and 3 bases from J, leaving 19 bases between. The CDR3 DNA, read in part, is TGCAGTGCTCTAACTCCGGGACACGAGAAAGAGACC. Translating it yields CSALTPGHEKET. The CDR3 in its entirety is CSALTPGHEKETQYF.